This TCR beta chain is from a study of long-term antiretroviral therapy in people with HIV (dated by TCRdb to between 2022 and 2023). As for the study more broadly: The earliest samples were collected approximately a decade before the 2015 WHO recommendation for immediate ART, a period when ART was typically delayed until CD4 counts fell. A retrospective serial study tested whether changes in peripheral blood TRB repertoire composition and diversity were associated with ART initiation and durable HIV suppression. The cohort contributed fewer than 200 cryopreserved PBMC samples from about 31 adults with confirmed HIV infection, collected serially over a mean of approximately six years (range 1-12). No cross-contamination during QIAcube processing was seen in test extractions of a monoclonal T-cell line run alongside 33 polyclonal samples. Among the roughly 30 participants with HIV, ten to twelve were female.

The CDR3 contains 15 residues, cysteine and phenylalanine counted. The read is trimmed to its CDR3 DNA, 45 bases read in frame from base 1. CDR1 and CDR2, per the germline V gene, are MDHEN and SYDVKM. Relative to germline, V is 2 bases shorter and J is 3 bases shorter, with 11 bases between their ends. Findings and caveats that apply to the study as a whole: ART initiation was associated with a significant increase in TRB diversity, but diversity stayed significantly below transplant donor controls even after long-term ART. Compared with controls, HIV repertoires had narrower CDR3 length ranges, and the network structure pointed to an antigen-experienced repertoire that shifted only slightly toward naive after ART. Expanded TRB clones identified before ART initiation dominated the repertoire at all time points, although this dominance fluctuated and declined in many PLHIV after ART. Because pre-ART samples had limited cell numbers, profiling was done on unsorted PBMC rather than on sorted CD4+ and CD8+ T cells. Owing to limited PBMC availability, only the TCR beta chain was sequenced, without alpha chain pairing. The samples span the years 2004 to 2017, and the ART regimens used may be less effective than current regimens. Inferences about post-ART repertoire changes were limited because no data were available on ART adherence, viral resistance or therapy changes.

The immunoSEQ hsTCRB v3.0 assay was used at survey level resolution to sequence the TRB variable region. TRB sequencing targeted a depth of about 40,000-50,000 T-cell genomes per sample. An Illumina MiSeq with a v3 150-cycle kit was used to sequence the pooled TRB libraries. The original methods were these. Repertoire analysis was run in R within a reproducible Nextflow workflow that covered QC, data transformation and analysis. LymphoSeq2, an R package for AIRR-Seq data exploration, was used to implement custom analyses. Four samples that yielded fewer than 5000 total TRB sequences were excluded, so that around 190 HIV repertoires were analyzed. Among the 170 to 200 retained HIV repertoires, 55 to 60 were collected before ART initiation and 120 to 130 after ART initiation. Repertoires were downsampled to 5000 TRB nucleotide sequences, and summary statistics were averaged over 100 downsampling iterations. TRB sequences were retained for analysis only if CDR3 regions of at least seven amino acids were present. Two measures captured diversity: a Shannon entropy-derived clonality score and the Gini coefficient. In repertoire networks, the top 5000 CDR3 amino acid sequences were linked whenever an edit distance of one separated two sequences. Antigen specificity groups and MHC restriction were predicted for TRB CDR3 amino acid sequences with GLIPH2. CDR3 amino acid sequences were matched against VDJdb and McPAS-TCR to flag known CMV, EBV, HIV or tissue antigen associations. Pre-ART, post-ART and control groups were compared with Wilcoxon signed-rank tests and Holm-Bonferroni correction. In its TCRdb copy, this immuneACCESS table keeps in-frame sequences only and misses some clones. Where compared with another copy, unresolved V genes explain less than half of these, and the others have no known cause. V, J and clone size derive from that table, while D and trimming were established from the DNA sequence. This sample comprises 30,000 to 35,000 clones, under 85% of them detected only once. Roughly 3.5% of the sample rests with the top ten.

Participants were included only if at least one PBMC sample before ART initiation and at least two post-ART samples were available. All participants with HIV were treated in the United States of America. Before DNA extraction, cryopreserved samples containing about 0.9-10 million PBMC were thawed and washed. At the time of the earliest PBMC sample, participants with HIV were aged between roughly 20 and 60 years. PBMC samples were contributed by each participant from 1-4 timepoints before ART initiation and 2-8 timepoints after ART initiation, with a median of 7 samples. For every participant, serial HIV viral load, CD4+ T-cell count, ART history and demographic data were obtained. Using a Qiagen kit on a QIAcube, genomic DNA was extracted from unsorted PBMC, with samples processed in batches of 12. Regarding this clone: Its antigen target is currently unknown. It has no much larger one-base neighbor in the sample; base qualities were not kept.

This receptor chain uses TRBV28 and TRBJ1-5; confidence is insufficient to name the D gene. This clonotype was sampled from a man aged 45-65 years with HIV. Sequencing used unsorted PBMCs, obtained 3 years after starting antiretroviral therapy. The CDR3 sequence is CASSLGLQYNQPQHF. The DNA reads as follows: TGTGCCAGCAGTTTAGGACTACAGTACAATCAGCCCCAGCATTTT.